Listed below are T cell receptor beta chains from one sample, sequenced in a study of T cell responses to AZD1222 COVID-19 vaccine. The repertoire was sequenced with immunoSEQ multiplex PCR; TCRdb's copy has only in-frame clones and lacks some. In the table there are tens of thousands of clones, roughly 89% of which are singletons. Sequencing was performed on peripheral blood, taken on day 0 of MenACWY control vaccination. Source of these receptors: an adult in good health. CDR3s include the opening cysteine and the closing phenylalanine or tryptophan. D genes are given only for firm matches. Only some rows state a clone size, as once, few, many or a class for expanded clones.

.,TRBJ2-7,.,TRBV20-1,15,CSASSAQHRSDEQYF,TGCAGTGCTAGTTCGGCCCAGCACCGTTCAGACGAGCAGTACTTC
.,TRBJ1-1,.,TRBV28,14,CASSLSPGGTEAFF,TGTGCCAGCAGTTTAAGTCCCGGGGGCACTGAAGCTTTCTTT
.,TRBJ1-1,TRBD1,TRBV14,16,CASSSRQGTMNTEAFF,TGTGCCAGCAGCTCGCGACAGGGAACCATGAACACTGAAGCTTTCTTT
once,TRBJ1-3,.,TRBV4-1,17,CASSSIGRELGGNTIYF,TGCGCCAGCAGCTCCATCGGCAGGGAATTGGGTGGAAACACCATATATTTT
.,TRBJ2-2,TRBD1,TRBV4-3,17,CASSQAPTGVNTGELFF,TGCGCCAGCAGCCAAGCCCCGACAGGGGTGAACACCGGGGAGCTGTTTTTT
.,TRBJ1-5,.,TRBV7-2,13,CASSPSTGKPQHF,TGTGCCAGCAGCCCATCGACGGGCAAGCCCCAGCATTTT
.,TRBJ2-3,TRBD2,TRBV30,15,CAWSVLAGNTDTQYF,TGTGCCTGGAGTGTCCTAGCGGGGAACACAGATACGCAGTATTTT
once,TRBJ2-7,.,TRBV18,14,CASSPPGMANEQYF,TGTGCCAGCTCACCACCAGGGATGGCGAACGAGCAGTACTTC
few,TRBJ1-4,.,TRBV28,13,CASSFPGAEKLFF,TGTGCCAGCAGTTTTCCAGGGGCTGAAAAACTGTTTTTT
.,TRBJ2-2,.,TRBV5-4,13,CASSQGNTGELFF,TGTGCCAGCAGCCAGGGTAACACCGGGGAGCTGTTTTTT
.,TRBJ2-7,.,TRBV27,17,CASSFGVREGASYEQYF,TGTGCCAGCAGTTTCGGCGTCAGGGAGGGGGCGTCCTACGAGCAGTACTTC
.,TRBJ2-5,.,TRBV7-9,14,CASSSRGTQETQYF,TGTGCCAGCAGCTCCCGAGGAACACAAGAGACCCAGTACTTC
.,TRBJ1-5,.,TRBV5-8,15,CASSLMPLSNQPQHF,TGTGCCAGCAGCTTAATGCCGCTGAGCAATCAGCCCCAGCATTTT
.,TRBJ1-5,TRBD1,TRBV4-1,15,CASSQSGTVNQPQHF,TGCGCCAGCAGCCAGTCCGGGACAGTCAATCAGCCCCAGCATTTT
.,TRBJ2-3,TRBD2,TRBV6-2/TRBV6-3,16,CASSSGLATSTDTQYF,TGTGCCAGCAGTTCGGGACTAGCGACTAGCACAGATACGCAGTATTTT
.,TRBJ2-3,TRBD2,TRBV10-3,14,CAISERGDTDTQYF,TGTGCCATCAGTGAGCGGGGGGACACAGATACGCAGTATTTT
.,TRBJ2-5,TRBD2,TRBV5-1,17,CASSLGGPSGGTETQYF,TGCGCCAGCAGCTTGGGCGGGCCCAGCGGGGGGACAGAGACCCAGTACTTC
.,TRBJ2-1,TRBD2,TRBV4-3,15,CASSQEGGLAGVKFF,TGCGCCAGCAGCCAAGAAGGGGGACTAGCGGGGGTTAAGTTCTTC
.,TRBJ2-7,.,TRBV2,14,CASRMQGVPYEQYF,TGTGCCAGCAGAATGCAAGGGGTTCCCTACGAGCAGTACTTC
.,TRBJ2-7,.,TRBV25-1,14,CASSETGIRYEQYF,TGTGCCAGCAGTGAAACTGGGATCCGCTACGAGCAGTACTTC
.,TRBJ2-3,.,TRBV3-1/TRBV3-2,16,CASSQVGARGTDTQYF,TGTGCCAGCAGCCAAGTTGGGGCACGGGGCACAGATACGCAGTATTTT
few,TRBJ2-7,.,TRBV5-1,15,CASSLETGYSYEQYF,TGCGCCAGCAGCTTGGAGACGGGTTACTCCTACGAGCAGTACTTC
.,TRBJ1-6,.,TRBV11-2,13,CASSPRRLTPLHF,TGTGCCAGCAGCCCAAGGAGGCTGACACCCCTCCACTTT
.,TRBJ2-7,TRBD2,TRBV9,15,CASSVASSGPYEQYF,TGTGCCAGCAGCGTAGCGTCTAGCGGGCCCTACGAGCAGTACTTC
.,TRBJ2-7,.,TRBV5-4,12,CASSFGQYEQYF,TGTGCCAGCAGCTTCGGACAGTACGAGCAGTACTTC
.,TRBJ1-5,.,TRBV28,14,CATEGSSPNQPQHF,TGTGCCACGGAGGGGTCTAGCCCCAATCAGCCCCAGCATTTT
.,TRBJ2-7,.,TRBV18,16,CASSPGSSRGVSEQYF,TGTGCCAGCTCACCTGGTTCTAGTAGGGGGGTGTCCGAGCAGTACTTC
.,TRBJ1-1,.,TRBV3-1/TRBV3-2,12,CASSQVRAEAFF,TGTGCCAGCAGCCAAGTACGGGCTGAAGCTTTCTTT
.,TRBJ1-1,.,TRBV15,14,CATSGFVQGTEAFF,TGTGCCACCAGCGGATTCGTACAGGGCACTGAAGCTTTCTTT
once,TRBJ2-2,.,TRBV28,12,CASSFQAGELFF,TGTGCCAGCAGTTTCCAGGCCGGGGAGCTGTTTTTT
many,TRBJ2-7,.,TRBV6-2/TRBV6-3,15,CASSYSRAGRNEQYF,TGTGCCAGCAGTTACTCGAGGGCAGGGAGGAACGAGCAGTACTTC
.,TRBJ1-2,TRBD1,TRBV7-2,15,CASTQGEGRVYGYTF,TGTGCCAGCACCCAGGGGGAGGGGAGGGTCTATGGCTACACCTTC
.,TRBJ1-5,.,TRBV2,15,CASRAIRNSNQPQHF,TGTGCCAGCAGGGCGATACGAAATAGCAATCAGCCCCAGCATTTT
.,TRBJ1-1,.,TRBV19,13,CASSFGGNTEAFF,TGTGCCAGTAGTTTCGGGGGAAACACTGAAGCTTTCTTT
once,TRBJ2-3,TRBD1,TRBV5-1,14,CASSKGQSTDTQYF,TGCGCCAGCAGCAAGGGACAGAGCACAGATACGCAGTATTTT
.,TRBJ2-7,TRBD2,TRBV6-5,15,CASSLTSGAFFEQYF,TGTGCCAGCAGCTTGACTAGCGGGGCCTTCTTCGAGCAGTACTTC
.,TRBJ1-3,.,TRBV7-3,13,CASSSGSGNTIYF,TGTGCCAGCAGCTCAGGCTCTGGAAACACCATATATTTT
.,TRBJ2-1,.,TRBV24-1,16,CATSDQTLSSYNEQFF,TGTGCCACCAGTGACCAGACACTGAGCTCCTACAATGAGCAGTTCTTC
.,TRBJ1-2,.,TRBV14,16,CASSRSGSPSEYGYTF,TGTGCCAGCAGCCGGTCTGGCTCTCCTTCCGAATATGGCTACACCTTC
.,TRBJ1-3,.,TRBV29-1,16,CSVEARPKGTGNTIYF,TGCAGCGTTGAAGCCCGACCTAAGGGAACTGGAAACACCATATATTTT
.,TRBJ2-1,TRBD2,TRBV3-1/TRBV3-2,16,CASSPRTSGGHNEQFF,TGTGCCAGCAGCCCCCGGACTAGCGGCGGCCACAATGAGCAGTTCTTC
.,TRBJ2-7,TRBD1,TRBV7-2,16,CASSSGQGGISYEQYF,TGTGCCAGCAGCTCCGGACAGGGGGGAATATCCTACGAGCAGTACTTC
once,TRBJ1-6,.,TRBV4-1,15,CASSSRTAVGSPLHF,TGCGCCAGCAGCTCCCGGACAGCGGTGGGTTCACCCCTCCACTTT
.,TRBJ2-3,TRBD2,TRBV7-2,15,CASSWRGGESDTQYF,TGTGCCAGCAGCTGGCGGGGGGGCGAATCAGATACGCAGTATTTT